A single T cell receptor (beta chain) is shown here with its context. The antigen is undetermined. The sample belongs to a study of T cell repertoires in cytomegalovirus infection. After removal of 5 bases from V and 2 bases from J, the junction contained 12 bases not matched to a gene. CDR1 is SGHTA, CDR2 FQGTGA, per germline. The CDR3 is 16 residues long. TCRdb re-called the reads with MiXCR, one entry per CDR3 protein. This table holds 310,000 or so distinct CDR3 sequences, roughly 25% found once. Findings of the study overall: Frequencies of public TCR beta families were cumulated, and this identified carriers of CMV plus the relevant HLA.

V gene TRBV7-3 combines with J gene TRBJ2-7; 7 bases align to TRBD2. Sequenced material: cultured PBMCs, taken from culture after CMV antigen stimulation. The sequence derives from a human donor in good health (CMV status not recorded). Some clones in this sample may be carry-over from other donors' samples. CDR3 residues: CASSATPGTTTYEQYF. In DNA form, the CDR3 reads TGTGCCAGCAGCGCCACCCCCGGGACTACTACCTACGAGCAGTACTTC.